The TCR beta chain under discussion was sequenced for a study of OX40 agonist ivuxolimab in advanced cancers. Study at large: Those treated in dose escalation had hepatocellular carcinoma, melanoma, renal cell cancer or head and neck cancer. A mean age of roughly 62 years, range roughly 20 to 79, was recorded, and roughly 80% were male. Study observations and caveats: On average, CD8+ T cells showed a greater number of expanded clones than CD4+. Among expanded peripheral T cells, antigen specificity went undetermined.

This clone was picked up one time. The antigen is not known. Libraries were prepared by immunoSEQ multiplex PCR; TCRdb keeps only in-frame clonotypes and omits some of them. The sample holds 35,000 to 40,000 clones; roughly 80% are singletons and the top ten take approximately 18%. V lost 1 base and J lost 6, with 9 bases in between. Germline V gene sequence: CDR1 MGHRA, CDR2 YSYEKL. CDR3 length: 13 residues. The rearrangement uses TRBV4-1 and TRBJ1-1, with D possibly TRBD1 on 6 matching bases. Sequencing used CD4+ or CD8+ T cells sorted from blood, obtained in a trial of the OX40 agonist ivuxolimab. The sequence was collected from an adult with an advanced solid tumor such as melanoma, head and neck, liver or kidney cancer. The CDR3 reads CASSQVGGAEAFF. CDR3 DNA: TGCGCCAGCAGCCAAGTCGGGGGCGCTGAAGCTTTCTTT.